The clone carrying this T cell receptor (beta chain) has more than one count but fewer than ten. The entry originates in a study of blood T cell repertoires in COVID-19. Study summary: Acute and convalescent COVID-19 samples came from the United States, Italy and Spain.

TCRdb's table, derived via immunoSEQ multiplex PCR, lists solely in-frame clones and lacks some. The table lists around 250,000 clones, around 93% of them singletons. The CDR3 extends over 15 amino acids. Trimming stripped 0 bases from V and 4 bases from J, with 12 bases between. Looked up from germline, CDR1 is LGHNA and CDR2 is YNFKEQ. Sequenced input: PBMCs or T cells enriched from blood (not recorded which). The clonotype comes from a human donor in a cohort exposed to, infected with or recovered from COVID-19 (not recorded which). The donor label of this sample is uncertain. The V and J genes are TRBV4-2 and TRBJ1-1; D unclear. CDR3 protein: CASSQEWEGPTEAFF. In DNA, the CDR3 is TGTGCCAGCAGCCAAGAGTGGGAGGGCCCCACTGAAGCTTTCTTT.